This T cell receptor beta chain was captured in a study of shared clonotypes between healthy human individuals. A note on this clone: Its antigen remains unknown.

Method: immunoSEQ multiplex PCR; TCRdb's copy keeps in-frame clones and lacks some. The table includes about 1.5 million clones, roughly 96% detected once. The investigators split CD4+ cells into a CD45RA+ naive subset and a CD45RA-negative memory subset. Germline V gene data show CDR1 as SGHNT and CDR2 as YYREEE (reference sequence). With V trimmed by 2 bases and J by 14 bases, 15 bases remained unmatched. The CDR3 consists of 16 residues. Study outcomes and limitations: Estimated richness was generally greater in naive than memory subsets. Rarefaction demonstrated incomplete sorted-subset sequencing despite large depth. Approximately 4.9% of naive CD4 clonotypes were shared across several donors.

Sequenced material: naive CD4+ T cells sorted from blood. The sample's subset: CD45RA+ positively selected. The rearrangement joins TRBV5-4 to TRBJ2-3, with 12 bases fitting TRBD2. The source is a man aged 25 to 40 in good health. The CDR3: CASSFPSGRALSVWYF. CDR3 coding DNA: TGTGCCAGCAGCTTTCCTAGCGGGAGGGCCCTCAGCGTTTGGTATTTT.